This entry lists 17 T cell receptor beta chains sequenced from one sample in a study of blood T cells in healthy people across ages. A second 7 to 11 cycle PCR used barcoded and J-beta primers. TCRdb itself ran the 5' RACE reads through MiXCR, one entry per CDR3 protein. The data show about 1.6 million distinct CDR3 sequences, around 36% seen once. Specimen: blood. The receptors here all came from a woman aged 25 to 39 in good health.

At least ten counts were recorded for this clonotype. V and J are TRBV7-9 and TRBJ2-5; D may be TRBD1 (6 bases). The length of the CDR3 is 16 residues. Between the trimmed V and J ends, which lost 5 bases and 3 bases, there was a span of 19 bases. CDR1 is SEHNR, CDR2 FQNEAQ, per germline (reference sequence). CDR3 DNA: TGTGCCAGCAGCCCTAGGGGGACCAACGGGAAAGAGACCCAGTACTTC. The encoded protein is CASSPRGTNGKETQYF.

The chain carries TRBV4-1 and TRBJ2-6; perhaps TRBD2 as D (6 bases). Trimming cost V 2 bases and J 0 bases, with 11 bases left between them. The CDR3 has 17 amino acids. Germline CDR1 is MGHRA and CDR2 is YSYEKL. The CDR3 DNA follows: TGCGCCAGCAGCCAACGGACGGGGGACTCTGGGGCCAACGTCCTGACTTTC. Its translation is CASSQRTGDSGANVLTF.

This clonotype was detected a few times. This chain uses TRBV30 with TRBJ2-1, with D maybe TRBD1 (6 bases). This CDR3 has 14 residues. The germline CDR1 and CDR2 sequences are GTSNPN and SVGIG (reference sequence). Trimming shortened V by 7 bases and J by 9 bases, and 22 bases separated the two germline ends. The CDR3 DNA sequence: TGTGCCTCCAGGGGACCAGACAGTTGGGGTGAGCAGTTCTTC. Encoded protein: CASRGPDSWGEQFF.

The chain links TRBV6-2 or TRBV6-3 to TRBJ2-1, with D possibly being TRBD2 (6 bases). This CDR3 has 15 amino acids. Germline values: CDR1 MNHEY, CDR2 SVGEGT. The V end lost 6 bases, the J end lost 2 bases, and 14 bases lay between the germline ends. CDR3: CASSVRDSTYNEQFF. The CDR3 DNA follows: TGTGCCAGCAGCGTCCGGGACTCGACCTACAATGAGCAGTTCTTC.

The table lists this clonotype with a few counts. The chain recombines TRBV18 with TRBJ2-7, with 8 nucleotides matching TRBD1. CDR1 and CDR2 (germline): KGHSH, LQKENI. The CDR3 is 16 residues long. The V and J ends lost 0 bases and 4 bases, in that order; junction bases with no gene match: 8. The CDR3 loop reads CASSPPGFDRGYEQYF. CDR3 bases: TGTGCCAGCTCACCACCCGGATTTGACAGGGGATACGAGCAGTACTTC.

The rearrangement links TRBV6-1 to TRBJ2-5; 9 nucleotides agree with TRBD1. V lost 3 bases, J lost 5 bases, and 7 bases stayed unmatched. The CDR3 length is 15 residues. The germline V gene has CDR1 MNHNS and CDR2 SASEGT. This CDR3 is CASSDIGQGLETQYF. The CDR3 DNA follows: TGTGCCAGCAGTGATATCGGACAGGGGCTTGAGACCCAGTACTTC.

The chain is built from TRBV4-2 and TRBJ1-1; TRBD1 matches at 10 bases. Germline V gene lookup returns CDR1 LGHNA and CDR2 YNFKEQ. This CDR3 spans 14 amino acids. J lost 5 bases, V lost 10 bases, and 10 bases had no gene match. CDR3: CAISTGGGATEAFF. Written as DNA, the CDR3 is TGTGCCATCTCGACAGGGGGCGGTGCGACTGAAGCTTTCTTT.

This clonotype turned up a few times. The J gene is TRBJ1-5, the V gene TRBV20-1; 10 bases are a match to TRBD1. The CDR3 runs 15 residues. J gave up 2 bases and V 3 bases, and 4 bases lay outside the gene matches. Germline V gene sequence: CDR1 DFQATT, CDR2 SNEGSKA (reference sequence). The CDR3 DNA sequence: TGCAGTGCTAGGACCGGGACAGGGGGCAATCAGCCCCAGCATTTT. Translation gives CSARTGTGGNQPQHF.

Comment on this clonotype: This clone may be a read error of a much larger clone one base away. The V and J genes are TRBV5-8 and TRBJ2-4; 8 nucleotides align to TRBD2. The CDR3 extends over 13 amino acids. Germline lookup yields CDR1 SGHTS and CDR2 YDEGEE. The V segment lost 2 bases and the J segment 13 bases; nucleotides outside the gene matches: 8. CDR3 sequence: CASSLNAAGAQYF. For the CDR3, the DNA is TGTGCCAGCAGCTTAAATGCAGCGGGGGCGCAGTACTTC.

This chain connects TRBV7-9 to TRBJ2-6; the D is unclear. Trimming pared 10 bases from V and 2 bases from J, leaving 15 bases between. The CDR3 totals 15 residues. The germline CDR1 and CDR2 sequences are SEHNR and FQNEAQ (reference sequence). Here the CDR3 reads CANLDGHPGANVLTF. The CDR3 DNA sequence: TGTGCCAACTTAGACGGCCACCCTGGGGCCAACGTCCTGACTTTC.

Remarks on this clonotype: A junction boundary mismatches the germline segment, possibly from a read error. The genes are TRBV5-1 and TRBJ2-3; 11 bases agree with TRBD1. The CDR3 covers 16 residues. Germline V gene data show CDR1 as SGHRS and CDR2 as YFSETQ. CDR3 loop: CASSGGQGARADAQYF. The CDR3 region has the DNA TGCGCCAGCAGCGGAGGACAGGGGGCGCGCGCAGATGCGCAGTATTTT.

The chain recombines TRBV24-1 with TRBJ2-1; D is unclear. Per germline, CDR1 KGHDR and CDR2 SFDVKD. The CDR3 is 12 residues long. V gave up 4 bases and J gave up 5 bases, with 5 bases separating them. The CDR3 here is CATSEYDNEQFF. DNA for the CDR3: TGTGCCACCAGTGAGTATGACAATGAGCAGTTCTTC.

The chain uses TRBV6-5 and TRBJ2-3; TRBD2 matches 9 bases. In germline, CDR1 is MNHEY, CDR2 SVGAGI. The trim removed 0 bases at V and 5 bases at J, leaving 9 bases unmatched. The CDR3 sequence is 17 residues long. The CDR3 DNA reads as TGTGCCAGCAGTTACTCGCACTCTAGCGGGGCTGGAGATACGCAGTATTTT. It codes for CASSYSHSSGAGDTQYF.

V and J are TRBV7-9 and TRBJ2-3; D is uncertain. Germline CDR1 and CDR2: SEHNR and FQNEAQ (reference sequence). CDR3 length: 18 amino acids. V was trimmed by 2 bases and J by 3 bases, leaving 21 bases between them. The CDR3: CASSLPVLTEKGTDTQYF. In nucleotides, the CDR3 is TGTGCCAGCAGCTTACCCGTCTTAACGGAGAAAGGGACAGATACGCAGTATTTT.

V and J are TRBV11-2 and TRBJ2-7, with D perhaps assigned TRBD1 or TRBD2 (5 bases each). The CDR3 is 15 amino acids. Germline V CDR1 and CDR2: SGHAT, FQNNGV. Between the trimmed V and J ends, which lost 4 bases and 1 base, there was a span of 14 bases. The DNA for the CDR3 is TGTGCCAGCAGCTGGGGGTCAGGAATTTCCTACGAGCAGTACTTC. This gives the protein CASSWGSGISYEQYF.

V usage is TRBV12-3 or TRBV12-4 and J usage is TRBJ2-3; 9 bases line up with TRBD1. This CDR3 is built from 14 residues. V trimming: 6 bases; J trimming: 4 bases; junction bases outside the gene matches: 5. CDR3 loop: CASRGQGLADTQYF. The DNA of the CDR3 is TGTGCCAGCAGGGGACAGGGATTGGCAGATACGCAGTATTTT.

This sequence joins TRBV2 and TRBJ2-3, with 8 bases aligning to TRBD1. V was pared by 4 bases and J by 4 bases, with 7 bases of the junction left unmatched. This CDR3 is 15 amino acids long. The germline V gene has CDR1 SNHLY and CDR2 FYNNEI. CDR3 DNA: TGTGCCAGCAGTGCGCAGGGGGCTACGGCAGATACGCAGTATTTT. Protein sequence: CASSAQGATADTQYF.